This section outlines one T cell receptor beta chain sequence together with its context. This clone was recorded a few times. This receptor's antigen is unknown. The sample holds no much larger clone one base away, and base qualities are not on file. The data originate from a study of beta chain features in type 1 diabetes (dated by TCRdb to between 2018 and 2020). About the full investigation: No differences in mean age, gender distribution, total cell number or subset yield were found between patients and healthy donors. Regulatory and stem cell-like memory subsets were obtained from only 8 patients and roughly 8 healthy donors, while naive and central memory subsets were obtained from all 28 donors. A total of some 110 million sorted cells were examined across all samples, and the number of cells per subset was strongly correlated with RNA yield. The study compared the TCRB repertoires of sorted circulating CD4+ T cell subsets in recently diagnosed type 1 diabetes patients with those in matched healthy donors. Study-wide findings and limitations: Because the HLA sub-analyses included only small numbers of individuals, any influence of HLA type on TCRB rearrangement was left unresolved. Patients with type 1 diabetes made fewer insertions and deleted more nucleotides at VDJ recombination sites, implying thymic rearrangement abnormalities. Naive, central memory and regulatory TCRB repertoires appeared more similar among patients than among healthy donors. A moderate but significant shortening of TCRB CDR3 length was observed in type 1 diabetes patients in all four CD4+ subsets. Shorter templates might have been favored by PCR, but patient and control samples were amplified and corrected together, so both groups would have been affected equally by any skew. Because cDNA was sequenced instead of genomic DNA, activated cells with high expression could be over-represented, although the groups did not differ in activation or CD3 levels.

All of the isolated RNA was reverse transcribed with the High Capacity cDNA Reverse Transcription Kit, so expressed TCRB transcripts were sequenced. Deep immunoSEQ sequencing was performed on naive, central memory and regulatory T cell samples, with an average of roughly 3.5 million total reads per sample. Sorted cells were lysed in RLT buffer and RNA was extracted with DNase-treated RNeasy Micro or Mini kits, depending on cell number. To prevent cross-contamination, each cell subset was processed individually, whereas patient and healthy donor samples were processed jointly. The immunoSEQ multiplex PCR was used to amplify TCRB sequences from cDNA, yielding 87-bp fragments that span the CDR3 region. The amplicons were sequenced using the Illumina HiSeq platform. The original pipeline was this. Synthetic template baselines were used to correct PCR bias computationally, reads within Hamming distance 2 were collapsed together, and singletons that could not be merged were discarded. By aligning reads against IMGT, V, D and J genes, CDR3 length, and insertions or deletions at six rearrangement sites were assigned. Within each subset, clonotype counts were normalized to the number of sorted cells before true diversity and Gini coefficients were calculated with the tcR R package. Repertoire sharing was quantified using the overlap coefficient calculated on TCRB nucleotide sequences. TCRdb mirrors the immuneACCESS table, restricted to in-frame sequences. Some clones are absent from its copies; in checked studies, under half trace to an unresolved V gene, and the reason for the others is unknown. V, J and clone size derive from that table, while D and trimming were established from the DNA sequence. The sample has more than 150,000 clones on record, approximately 13% of them singletons. The ten biggest clones cover 0.62% of the sample.

The CDR1 and CDR2 encoded by the germline V gene are SGHVS and FNYEAQ. Between the V and J ends, shortened by 7 bases and 3 bases respectively, the junction contains 22 bases. Inclusive of the bounding cysteine and phenylalanine, the CDR3 is 17 residues long. Of all the DNA, just the CDR3 is kept, 51 bases in frame from base 1. Each donor gave one peripheral blood draw, roughly 110 mL on average, collected into heparinised tubes. Using a panel that included CD45RO, CCR7, CD25, CD127, CD95 and CD27, naive, central memory, regulatory and stem cell-like memory CD4+ T cells were sorted on a BD FACSAria II. Every sorted population had a purity above 98%. PBMCs were isolated right away by Lymphoprep density gradient centrifugation and were stained directly, without culture. Samples were stained and sorted in pairs, with one healthy donor and one patient per experiment, so that batch effects were minimized.

The V gene is TRBV7-6 and the J gene is TRBJ2-1; a tentative D call is TRBD2 (6 bases match). The clonotype originates from a young woman in good health. Sequenced sample: central memory CD4+ T cells from blood. The DNA sequence is as follows: TGTGCCAGCACCCTACGCGCTAGCGTCGACATCTACAATGAGCAGTTCTTC. It encodes CASTLRASVDIYNEQFF.